This T cell receptor beta chain was recovered during a study of shared clonotypes between healthy human individuals. Whole-study results and caveats: Exclusively blood specimens were collected; tissue repertoires likely differ. Among donors, sharing of clonotypes was expected to be affected by sequencing depth.

Trimming removed 2 bases from V and 2 bases from J, with 13 bases in between. Germline CDR1 is MNHNS and CDR2 is SASEGT. The CDR3 loop spans 15 amino acids. Every immunoSEQ plate was one replicate of a subset's evenly spread DNA. Unsorted PBMC DNA went through sequencing on ten immunoSEQ deep assay plates. Clones were read by immunoSEQ multiplex PCR, and TCRdb kept only the in-frame ones, dropping some. The sample includes around 500,000 clones, around 80% seen only once; the top ten take 12%. A remark on this clone: Its antigen is still unknown.

The origin of this receptor is a woman aged 40 to 55 in good health. Some clones in this sample may be carry-over from other donors' samples. The gene calls are TRBV6-1 and TRBJ2-7; a possible D gene is TRBD1 (6 bases). The specimen was PBMCs. CDR3 nucleotides: TGTGCCAGCAGTGAACCAGGGGATATCCCCTACGAGCAGTACTTC. Translating it yields CASSEPGDIPYEQYF.